The 2 T cell receptor beta chains below all came from one sample that was sequenced in a study of PD-L1 blockade in urothelial cancer. Sequencing used immunoSEQ multiplex PCR; TCRdb keeps in-frame clones, though not all of them. The repertoire holds about 84,000 clones, with 82% as singletons. The sample in question was PBMCs, obtained around atezolizumab (anti-PD-L1) treatment. The receptors here all came from a man between 70 and 80 years old with urothelial cancer.

This sequence joins TRBV7-2 and TRBJ2-7; tentative D call: TRBD2 (6 bases). Germline V gene lookup returns CDR1 SGHTA and CDR2 FQGNSA. With 6 bases removed from V and 7 bases from J, the gap between germline ends came to 16 bases. The CDR3 is 13 amino acids. The CDR3 region is CASSLGGTGEQYF. CDR3 in DNA: TGTGCCAGCAGTTTGGGGGGAACGGGAGAGCAGTACTTC.

This clone appeared once. The chain uses TRBV11-2 and TRBJ2-7; tentatively, D is TRBD1 (5 bases). CDR1 and CDR2 from the germline V gene are SGHAT and FQNNGV. CDR3 length: 15 amino acids. V shed 1 base and J shed 0 bases, with 10 bases lying between them. CDR3 sequence (DNA): TGTGCCAGCAGCTTAGGGGGCGGAAGCTCCTACGAGCAGTACTTC. Its translation: CASSLGGGSSYEQYF.